These 15 T cell receptor beta chains were all obtained from the same sample, sequenced in a study of shared clonotypes between healthy human individuals. Only in-frame clones appear in the TCRdb table, and some are missing; sequencing was by immunoSEQ multiplex PCR. The sample shows approximately 470,000 clones, 65% to 85% of them seen only once. Sequenced material: PBMCs. The receptors derive from a woman aged 40 to 55 in good health. Some clones in this sample may be carry-over from other donors' samples.

This chain uses TRBV28 with TRBJ1-5, with D maybe TRBD1 (5 bases). V lost 6 bases, J lost 0 bases, and 12 bases lay in between. Germline V gene lookup returns CDR1 MDHEN and CDR2 SYDVKM. CDR3 length equals 15 residues. DNA for the CDR3: TGTGCCAGCAGACCCACAGGATTTAGCAATCAGCCCCAGCATTTT. It codes for CASRPTGFSNQPQHF.

The V call is TRBV7-3, the J call TRBJ2-1; D may be TRBD1 (6 bases). This CDR3 is 12 amino acids long. CDR1 and CDR2 from the germline V gene are SGHTA and FQGTGA. The ends were cut back, 4 bases at V and 6 bases at J, with 7 bases in the middle. In DNA, the CDR3 is TGTGCCAGCAGCTCACAGGGCAATGAGCAGTTCTTC. It yields the protein CASSSQGNEQFF.

CDR3 loop: CASSLGAVPYYGYTF. CDR3 DNA sequence: TGTGCCAGCAGCTTAGGCGCAGTTCCGTACTATGGCTACACCTTC. The chain is built from TRBV13 and TRBJ1-2; D not resolved. V lost 0 bases, J lost 3 bases, and 11 bases lay in between. Per germline, CDR1 PRHDT and CDR2 FYEKMQ (reference sequence). The CDR3 sequence is 15 residues long. Full variable domain (remainder filled in from reference TRBV13 and TRBJ1-2): AAGVIQSPRHLIKEKRETATLKCYPIPRHDTVYWYQQGPGQDPQFLISFYEKMQSDKGSIPDRFSAQQFSDYHSELNMSSLELGDSALYFCASSLGAVPYYGYTFGSGTRLTVV.

A few counts support this clone. V and J are TRBV6-6 and TRBJ2-1; the match to TRBD1 covers 8 bases. The CDR3 length is 13 residues. J lost 14 bases, V lost 6 bases, and 12 bases had no gene match. CDR1 is MNHNY and CDR2 is SVGAGI in the germline V gene (reference sequence). CDR3 DNA sequence: TGTGCCAGCAGGGAAACTGACAGGGGACGGAAGTTCTTC. This encodes CASRETDRGRKFF.

The sample holds a few counts of this clone. The chain couples TRBV11-2 to TRBJ2-5; possible D gene TRBD2, 6 bases. V lost 1 base and J lost 5, with 14 bases in between. Germline V lookup: CDR1 SGHAT, CDR2 FQNNGV. The length of the CDR3 is 15 residues. CDR3 protein: CASSLVAGSGETQYF. In DNA, the CDR3 is TGTGCCAGCAGCTTAGTGGCCGGGAGTGGGGAGACCCAGTACTTC. The complete variable domain, with remaining parts taken from reference TRBV11-2 and TRBJ2-5, reads EAGVAQSPRYKIIEKRQSVAFWCNPISGHATLYWYQQILGQGPKLLIQFQNNGVVDDSQLPKDRFSAERLKGVDSTLKIQPAKLEDSAVYLCASSLVAGSGETQYFGPGTRLLVL.

In DNA form, the CDR3 reads TGTGCCAGCAGCTCGTCCGGACTAGCGGGAAAGCGGACAGATACGCAGTATTTT. It specifies CASSSSGLAGKRTDTQYF. The V call is TRBV5-4, the J call TRBJ2-3; TRBD2 matches 12 bases. V was pared by 3 bases and J by 3 bases, with 11 bases of the junction left unmatched. Germline lookup yields CDR1 SGHNT and CDR2 YYREEE (reference sequence). This CDR3 contains 18 residues.

The chain carries TRBV27 and TRBJ1-5; D uncertain. Trimming left V 3 bases short and J 11 bases short, with 17 bases between. The CDR3 consists of 14 residues. Looked up from germline, CDR1 is MNHEY and CDR2 is SMNVEV (reference sequence). The CDR3 bases are TGTGCCAGCAGTTTCTATATGGGCTATAGGACCCAGCATTTT. Protein product: CASSFYMGYRTQHF.

The V call is TRBV21-1, the J call TRBJ2-5; TRBD1 was called by the table and not checked on the DNA. TRBV21-1 is a pseudogene. The CDR3 totals 14 residues. CDR3 loop: CASSPGQGVGTQYF. The CDR3 bases are TGTGCCAGCAGCCCAGGACAGGGAGTCGGGACCCAGTACTTC.

This chain joins TRBV29-1 and TRBJ2-3; D ambiguous. Germline values: CDR1 SQVTM, CDR2 ANQGSEA. V shed 2 bases and J shed 6 bases, with 12 bases lying between them. The CDR3 covers 13 residues. The CDR3 nucleotides are TGCAGCGTTGAAATTCAAGTATCTGATACGCAGTATTTT. It specifies CSVEIQVSDTQYF.

Points on this clone: Only one base separates this from a far larger clonotype, so it likely reflects a read error. This CDR3 is CANSVGMTGSTEAFF. The CDR3 DNA sequence: TGTGCCAACAGTGTTGGGATGACAGGTTCGACTGAAGCTTTCTTT. J is TRBJ1-1 and V is TRBV6-1; D possibly corresponds to TRBD1 (6 bases). This CDR3 region has 15 residues. Germline lookup yields CDR1 MNHNS and CDR2 SASEGT.

The CDR3 loop is CASSLLAGTYSGANVLTF. DNA for the CDR3: TGTGCCAGCAGTTTATTGGCGGGGACCTACTCTGGGGCCAACGTCCTGACTTTC. The chain couples TRBV28 to TRBJ2-6; D perhaps matches TRBD2 (6 bases). Trimming took off 1 base at V and 0 bases at J, with 13 bases between the two ends. From germline, CDR1 is MDHEN and CDR2 SYDVKM. This CDR3 region has 18 residues.

This chain links TRBV14 with TRBJ2-1; no clear D. This CDR3 contains 15 residues. V was cut by 4 bases and J by 4 bases, with 14 bases left in between. CDR1 is SGHDN, CDR2 FVKESK, per germline. CDR3 sequence: CASSPTGRKYNEQFF. Here the CDR3 DNA reads TGTGCCAGCAGCCCGACGGGCCGAAAGTACAATGAGCAGTTCTTC.

Concerning this clone: With only one base between it and a far larger clone, this is likely a read error. V is TRBV30 and J is TRBJ2-3; D not certain. CDR1 and CDR2 from the germline V gene are GTSNPN and SVGIG (reference sequence). The CDR3 runs 13 residues. CDR3 loop: CARSVLSTDTQYF. In nucleotides, the CDR3 is TGTGCCCGGAGTGTACTTAGTACAGACACGCAGTATTTT.

Concerning this clone itself: A far bigger clonotype differs at one base, so this is likely a read error. Other DNA sequences of this sample code for an identical CDR3. J is TRBJ2-2 and V is TRBV6-5; D remains ambiguous. Germline V CDR1 and CDR2: MNHEY, SVGAGI. V lost 0 bases and J lost 1, with 6 bases in between. This CDR3 has 15 residues. CDR3 in amino acids: CASSYSTVNTGELFF. CDR3 nucleotide sequence: TGTGCCAGCAGTTACTCTACGGTGAACACCGGGGAGCTGTTTTTT.

Remarks on this clone: It is likely a read error: a sequence one base away is far more abundant. J is TRBJ2-1 and V is TRBV7-3, with 9 bases fitting TRBD1. CDR3 size: 17 residues. Germline-derived CDR1 and CDR2 are SGHTA and FQGTGA. The CDR3 nucleotides read TGTGCCAGCAGCCAGAGCGCAACAGGGGGCGCATACAGTGAGCAGTTCTTC. This gives the protein CASSQSATGGAYSEQFF.